These 28 T cell receptor beta chains came from one sample sequenced in a study of tumor-infiltrating lymphocytes in primary liver carcinoma. Unsorted bulk tissue (20-30 mg) underwent RNA and DNA co-extraction. A constant-region primer primed TCR beta cDNA synthesis from roughly 510 ng of total RNA. TCR beta libraries came from three nested multiplex PCR rounds using slightly modified ARM-PCR. Use of TRBV1-TRBV30 forward primers with a C-beta reverse primer characterized the first two PCR rounds, which lasted about 11 cycles each. TCRdb reprocessed the multiplex PCR reads via MiXCR and lists one record per CDR3 protein. The sample yields 50,000 to 70,000 distinct CDR3 sequences, about two thirds seen once. The sequenced material came from liver tumor tissue from sampling region 2. As to subset: tumor region T2, inferior pole. These receptors were collected from a man between 35 and 55 years old with primary liver carcinoma and hepatitis B virus infection.

In the case of this clonotype: This sequence may be a read error, since a much larger clone differs from it by one base. J is TRBJ2-1 and V is TRBV28, with a weak D call TRBD2 (6 bases). Germline V gene data show CDR1 as MDHEN and CDR2 as SYDVKM. The CDR3 sequence is 15 residues long. CDR3 loop: CASSPSASSYKEQFF. The CDR3 nucleotides are TGTGCCAGCAGTCCTAGCGCGTCCTCCTACAAAGAGCAGTTCTTC.

As to this clonotype: This may be a read error: a much more frequent sequence differs by one nucleotide. The chain employs TRBV2 and TRBJ1-2; D gene uncertain. Germline lookup yields CDR1 SNHLY and CDR2 FYNNEI. The V gene lost 6 bases and the J gene lost 5 bases, with 7 bases spanning the gap. The CDR3 extends over 11 amino acids. The CDR3 DNA sequence: TGTGCCAGCAGGGACGCTTATGGCTACACCTTC. Translating gives CASRDAYGYTF.

A remark on this clonotype: One junction end disagrees with the germline gene, perhaps due to a read error. The chain is built from TRBV11-2 and TRBJ2-7, with D possibly being TRBD1 or TRBD2 (5 bases each). The CDR3 totals 14 residues. Germline CDR1 SGHAT, CDR2 FQNNGV. In nucleotides, the CDR3 is TGTGCCAGTAGCTTAACCGACGGGGCCTACGACCAGTACTTC. This gives the protein CASSLTDGAYDQYF.

At least ten counts were recorded for this clonotype. V usage is TRBV29-1 and J usage is TRBJ1-6; 9 bases are shared with TRBD1. With V trimmed by 5 bases and J by 9 bases, 11 bases remained unmatched. Germline V lookup: CDR1 SQVTM, CDR2 ANQGSEA. The CDR3 consists of 15 residues. CDR3 nucleotide sequence: TGCAGCGTTTCGACCGGGACAGGGCCAAGTTCACCCCTCCACTTT. Translating it yields CSVSTGTGPSSPLHF.

As to this clonotype: It may be a read error: a sequence one base away is much more abundant. J is TRBJ1-4 and V is TRBV28; tentatively, D is TRBD1 (6 bases). The CDR3 contains 14 residues. CDR1 MDHEN and CDR2 SYDVKM come from the germline V gene. The V end lost 7 bases, the J end lost 5 bases, and 14 bases lay between the germline ends. CDR3 amino acids: CASTLGGPNEKLFF. CDR3 in DNA: TGTGCCAGCACTTTGGGGGGCCCAAATGAAAAACTGTTTTTT.

Details on this clonotype: The conserved final phenylalanine or tryptophan is absent from the CDR3, which likely points to a read error. V is TRBV29-1 and J is TRBJ2-1; 10 nucleotides align to TRBD1. CDR1 and CDR2 (germline): SQVTM, ANQGSEA. V shed 7 bases and J 6 bases; nucleotides not matched to a gene: 3. The CDR3 totals 12 residues. The CDR3 region is CSARTGGNEQFS. The DNA of the CDR3 is TGCAGCGCCAGGACAGGGGGCAATGAGCAGTTCTCC.

With respect to this clonotype: Germline and junction disagree at one end, which may indicate a read error. This chain links TRBV12-3 or TRBV12-4 with TRBJ2-5; D tentatively reads TRBD1 or TRBD2 (5 bases each). CDR3 length equals 13 residues. The CDR3 nucleotides read TGTGCCAGCAGCTTAACGGTTGAGGGGACCCAGTGCTTC. Its translation is CASSLTVEGTQCF.

About this clonotype: The junction does not match germline at one end; this may be a read error. V is TRBV29-1 and J is TRBJ2-3; D may be TRBD1 (6 bases). Germline V gives CDR1 SQVTM, CDR2 ANQGSEA. This CDR3 has 14 residues. The CDR3 DNA reads TGCAGTGTTGTAGGGGGTAGTTATGCAGATACGCAGTATTTT. Amino acid sequence: CSVVGGSYADTQYF.

This rearrangement joins TRBV4-1 to TRBJ2-7; tentative D call: TRBD2 (6 bases). This CDR3 region has 15 residues. The V end was cut by 4 bases, the J end by 3 bases, with 16 bases between. CDR1 MGHRA and CDR2 YSYEKL come from the germline V gene. In DNA, the CDR3 is TGCGCCAGCAGCCGAGATGAGGGCGGGGACTACGAGCAGTACTTC. This codes for CASSRDEGGDYEQYF.

To note about this clonotype: A junction end diverges from the germline sequence, so it may reflect a read error. The chain recombines TRBV5-5 with TRBJ1-1; 8 bases match TRBD1. The CDR3 has 13 amino acids. CDR1 and CDR2 from the germline V gene are SGHKS and YYEKEE (reference sequence). CDR3 protein: CANSLDRGTEAFF. The CDR3 DNA reads as TGTGCCAACAGCTTAGACAGGGGCACTGAGGCTTTCTTT.

This clonotype has just one count. The chain joins TRBV12-3 or TRBV12-4 to TRBJ1-1; unclear D gene. This CDR3 is built from 15 residues. V was trimmed by 5 bases and J by 1 base, leaving 14 bases between them. CDR3 sequence: CASSPGGSTNTEAFF. The CDR3 DNA is TGTGCCAGCAGTCCGGGAGGAAGCACGAACACTGAAGCTTTCTTT.

This clonotype was observed a few times. The chain joins TRBV6-6 to TRBJ2-2; TRBD2 matches 14 bases. CDR1 and CDR2 from the germline V gene are MNHNY and SVGAGI (reference sequence). The V and J ends lost 2 bases and 9 bases, in that order; junction bases with no gene match: 17. This CDR3 is 20 amino acids long. CDR3 amino acids: CASSYMGTGLAGAKSRELFF. The DNA of the CDR3 is TGTGCCAGCAGTTACATGGGAACGGGACTAGCGGGAGCTAAGTCCAGGGAGCTGTTTTTT.

About this clonotype: Possible read error: a much larger clone is one base away. V is TRBV11-2 and J is TRBJ2-1; 9 bases agree with TRBD2. The CDR3 extends over 16 amino acids. Per the germline V gene, CDR1 is SGHAT and CDR2 is FQNNGV. The CDR3 spells CASCLERAGGSNEQFF. CDR3 nucleotides: TGCGCCAGCTGCTTAGAGCGGGCGGGAGGGAGCAATGAGCAGTTCTTC.

Regarding this clonotype: One end of the junction fails to match germline, which may point to a read error. V usage is TRBV19 and J usage is TRBJ1-5, with a weak D call TRBD1 (6 bases). Germline values: CDR1 LNHDA, CDR2 SQIVND (reference sequence). This CDR3 comprises 15 residues. For the CDR3, the DNA is TGTGCCACTAGTTCAGGGGATTATAGCAATCAGCCCCAGCATTTT. Protein: CATSSGDYSNQPQHF.

By sample fraction, this clonotype is medium-sized. The V and J genes are TRBV29-1 and TRBJ1-2, with 10 bases fitting TRBD1. This CDR3 contains 12 residues. Looked up from germline, CDR1 is SQVTM and CDR2 is ANQGSEA. Trimming at V came to 4 bases and at J to 5 bases, leaving 1 base not matched to a gene. The DNA of the CDR3 is TGCAGCGTTGCGGGACAGGGGTATGGCTACACCTTC. This translates into CSVAGQGYGYTF.

In its sample, this clonotype was seen once. The chain is built from TRBV15 and TRBJ2-7, with 8 positions matching TRBD2. The CDR3 is made up of 14 amino acids. The V gene end was trimmed by 5 bases and the J gene end by 9 bases; junction bases not matched to a gene: 12. Looked up from germline, CDR1 is LNHNV and CDR2 is YYDKDF (reference sequence). The CDR3 loop reads CATSPGGGHNGQYF. CDR3 coding DNA: TGTGCCACCAGCCCCGGGGGGGGGCACAACGGGCAGTACTTC.

This clonotype was picked up one time. At one end the junction does not follow the germline gene, possibly because of a read error. The V and J genes are TRBV6-6 and TRBJ2-1, with D perhaps matching TRBD1 (5 bases). The CDR3 has 14 amino acids. The V gene's germline CDR1 is MNHNY and CDR2 SVGAGI (reference sequence). The chain's CDR3 is CASSYLRARDELFF. DNA of the CDR3: TGTGCAAGCAGTTACCTCAGGGCCAGGGATGAGCTGTTCTTC.

A note on this clonotype: A junction boundary mismatches the germline segment, possibly from a read error. The V gene is TRBV11-2, the J gene TRBJ2-1; D is unresolved. Per germline, CDR1 SGHAT and CDR2 FQNNGV. CDR3 size: 12 residues. CDR3 loop: CASSSAYYEQFF. Here the CDR3 DNA reads TGTGCCAGCAGCAGTGCCTACTATGAGCAGTTCTTC.

Concerning this clonotype itself: The final CDR3 position lacks the conserved phenylalanine or tryptophan, pointing to a likely read error. CDR3 region: CASRLDRDYGYTV. CDR3 sequence (DNA): TGCGCCAGCAGGTTGGACAGGGACTATGGCTACACCGTC. The chain employs TRBV5-1 and TRBJ1-2; TRBD1 aligns across 8 bases. Germline-derived CDR1 and CDR2 are SGHRS and YFSETQ. This CDR3 contains 13 residues.

Worth noting for this clonotype: The junction and the germline gene differ at one end; a read error may be behind it. The gene calls are TRBV6-5 and TRBJ2-3, with D unresolved. The CDR3 is made up of 14 amino acids. The germline gives CDR1 MNHEY, CDR2 SVGAGI. CDR3 loop: CASKWTPMRDTQYF. The CDR3 DNA is TGTGCCAGCAAATGGACCCCCATGAGAGATACACAGTATTTT.

As to this clonotype: This likely comes from a read error, as the CDR3 has no conserved phenylalanine or tryptophan at its end. The chain uses TRBV11-2 and TRBJ2-7; weak D call: TRBD1 (5 bases). V was trimmed by 1 base and J by 10 bases, leaving 14 bases between them. Germline assignment: CDR1 SGHAT and CDR2 FQNNGV. The length of the CDR3 is 13 residues. CDR3 loop: CASSLGRVAEQYL. In nucleotides, the CDR3 is TGTGCCAGCAGCTTAGGCAGGGTGGCCGAACAGTACCTC.

The rearrangement uses TRBV11-2 and TRBJ2-2; D may be TRBD1 (5 bases). Per the germline V gene, CDR1 is SGHAT and CDR2 is FQNNGV. The CDR3 extends over 16 amino acids. The CDR3 bases are TGTTTCAGCAGCCGTATTAGCAGGGTAAACACCGGGGAGCTGTTTTTT. Residues: CFSSRISRVNTGELFF.

This clonotype was detected a few times. The genes are TRBV11-3 and TRBJ2-1, with 14 bases matching TRBD2. Losses at the gene ends were 2 bases for V and 9 bases for J; bases not matched to a gene: 6. Per the germline V gene, CDR1 is SGHNT and CDR2 is YENEEA. The CDR3 runs to 16 residues. CDR3 sequence reads: CASSLSGTSGRGEQFF. CDR3 nucleotides: TGTGCCAGCAGCTTATCAGGGACTAGCGGGAGAGGTGAGCAGTTCTTC.

About this clonotype: One end of the junction does not line up with germline, which may come from a read error. The chain has TRBV11-2 and TRBJ2-1; 9 bases align to TRBD2. Germline V CDR1 and CDR2: SGHAT, FQNNGV. The CDR3 length is 16 residues. This chain's CDR3 is CGSSLELLAGMNKQLF. The CDR3 DNA reads TGTGGCAGCAGCTTAGAGCTCCTAGCGGGAATGAATAAGCAGCTCTTC.

This clonotype showed up just a few times. With a much larger clone just one base away, this may be a read error. The CDR3 spells CATSRGYTDTQYF. Here the CDR3 DNA reads TGTGCCACCAGCCGAGGATACACAGATACGCAGTATTTT. V usage is TRBV14 and J usage is TRBJ2-3; D is ambiguous. Germline V CDR1 and CDR2: SGHDN, FVKESK. This CDR3 has 13 residues.

Worth noting for this clonotype: This may come from a read error, since a much larger clone is one base off. The rearrangement joins TRBV5-6 to TRBJ1-1, with D unclear. Germline V gene data show CDR1 as SGHDT and CDR2 as YYEEEE. The CDR3 covers 13 residues. V was cut by 4 bases and J by 6 bases, with 13 bases left in between. CDR3 sequence reads: CASSISGRPEAFF. The CDR3 DNA reads as TGTGCCAGCAGCATTTCGGGTCGACCTGAAGCTTTCTTT.

A word on this clonotype: The junction departs from the called germline gene at one end, perhaps through a read error. The chain employs TRBV5-1 and TRBJ2-5; 10 nucleotides align to TRBD2. CDR1 and CDR2 from the germline V gene are SGHRS and YFSETQ. This CDR3 spans 21 amino acids. Written as DNA, the CDR3 is TGCGCCAACAGCTTTGCAGCTCTAGCGGGAGAGCGTAAAGGGTGGCAAGAGACCCAGTACTTC. Amino acids: CANSFAALAGERKGWQETQYF.

The chain couples TRBV5-1 to TRBJ2-3, with D maybe TRBD2 (5 bases). The length of the CDR3 is 14 residues. Trimming removed 4 bases at V and 5 bases at J, with 14 bases between. From germline, CDR1 is SGHRS and CDR2 YFSETQ. The CDR3 is CASSMEAARDTQYF. In DNA, the CDR3 is TGCGCCAGCAGCATGGAGGCAGCGAGAGATACGCAGTATTTT.